This is a list of T cell receptor beta chains from one sample in a study of cytomegalovirus exposure and HLA in healthy donors. Some clones are missing from TCRdb's copy, which holds only in-frame ones; the method was immunoSEQ multiplex PCR. This sample contains 150,000 to 250,000 clones. What was sequenced was PBMCs. The receptors derive from a boy aged 10-17 years in good health and CMV-seronegative. CDR3s leave out the opening cysteine and the closing phenylalanine or tryptophan.

V gene: TRBV4-1
CDR3 protein: ASSQDNQGANNEQF

V gene: TRBV7-9
CDR3 protein: ASSLSTTSADTQY

V gene: TRBV25-1
CDR3 protein: ASIGMTSGGGTGELF

V gene: TRBV4-2
CDR3 protein: ASTSRSTSSSGANVLT

V gene: TRBV7-2
CDR3 protein: ASRPGGQTGYNEQF

V gene: TRBV27
CDR3 protein: ASSGGNSNQPQH

V gene: TRBV30
CDR3 protein: AWDKGVNTEAF

V gene: TRBV7-2
CDR3 protein: ASSFRSGTDTQY

V gene: TRBV9
CDR3 protein: ASSEGVSGVNTQY

V gene: TRBV5-4
CDR3 protein: ASGTGANEKLF